This T cell receptor beta chain was identified in a study of T cells in Graves' hyperthyroidism and ophthalmopathy. Study in general: The initial diagnosis was the point when peripheral blood was collected, ahead of any treatment.

V gave up 4 bases and J gave up 5 bases; unmatched junction bases: 7. The CDR3 is 16 residues long. Germline assignment: CDR1 SEHNR and CDR2 FQNEAQ (reference sequence). Hyperthyroidism of Graves' type that showed no ophthalmopathy progression within 18 months was stable. RNA transcripts provided the source from which TCR beta CDR3 regions were amplified. First-round RT-PCR with HTBI primers amplified the TCR CDR3 region. Via MiXCR, TCRdb re-called the multiplex PCR reads, giving one row per CDR3 protein. This repertoire shows approximately 740,000 distinct CDR3 sequences, approximately 14% found once; its top ten account for about a tenth. Overall study findings and caveats: The model anticipated ophthalmopathy a median 6.5 months pre-onset. Among clonotypes expanded in thyroid above 0.001, most were also found in blood.

This clonotype was counted at least ten times. What it binds is unknown. J is TRBJ2-7 and V is TRBV7-9; 14 bases match TRBD2. The sequencing sample was made of blood. The source of this sequence is a woman aged 18-29 years with Graves' hyperthyroidism. The CDR3 spells CASSSTGTSGRNEQYF. The CDR3 nucleotides read TGTGCCAGCAGCTCCACCGGGACTAGCGGGAGAAACGAGCAGTACTTC.